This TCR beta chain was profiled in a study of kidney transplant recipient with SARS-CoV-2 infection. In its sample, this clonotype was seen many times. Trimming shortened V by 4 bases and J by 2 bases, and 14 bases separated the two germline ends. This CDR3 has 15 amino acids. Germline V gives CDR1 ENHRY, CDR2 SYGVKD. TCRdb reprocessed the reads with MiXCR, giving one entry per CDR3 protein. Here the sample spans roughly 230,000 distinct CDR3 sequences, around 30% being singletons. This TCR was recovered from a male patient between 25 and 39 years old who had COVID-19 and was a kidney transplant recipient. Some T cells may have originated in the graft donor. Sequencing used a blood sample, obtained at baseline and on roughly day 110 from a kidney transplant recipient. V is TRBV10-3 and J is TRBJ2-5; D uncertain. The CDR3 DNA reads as TGTGCCATCAGTGGCGAGATTGTGACTCAAGAGACCCAGTACTTC. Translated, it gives CAISGEIVTQETQYF.